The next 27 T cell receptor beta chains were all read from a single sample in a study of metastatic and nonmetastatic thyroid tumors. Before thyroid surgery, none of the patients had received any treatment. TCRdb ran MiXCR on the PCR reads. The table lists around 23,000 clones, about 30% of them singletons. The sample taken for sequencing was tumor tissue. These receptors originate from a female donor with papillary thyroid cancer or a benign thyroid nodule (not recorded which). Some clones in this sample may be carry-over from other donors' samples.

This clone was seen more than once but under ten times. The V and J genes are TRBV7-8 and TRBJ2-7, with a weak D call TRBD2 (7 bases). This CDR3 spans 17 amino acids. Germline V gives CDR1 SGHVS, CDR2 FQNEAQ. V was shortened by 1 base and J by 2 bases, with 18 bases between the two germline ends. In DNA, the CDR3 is TGTGCCAGCAGCTTAGGACGGGCTAGAGGGGGGGCCTACGAGCAGTACTTC. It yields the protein CASSLGRARGGAYEQYF.

The CDR3 is CASSVPGGLSTGELFF. The CDR3 coding sequence is TGTGCCAGCAGCGTCCCAGGGGGGCTGAGCACCGGGGAGCTGTTTTTT. The J gene is TRBJ2-2, the V gene TRBV3-1, with D maybe TRBD1 (7 bases). Germline V lookup: CDR1 LGHDT, CDR2 YNNKEL (reference sequence). V was cut by 5 bases and J by 4 bases, with 17 bases left in between. CDR3 length equals 16 residues.

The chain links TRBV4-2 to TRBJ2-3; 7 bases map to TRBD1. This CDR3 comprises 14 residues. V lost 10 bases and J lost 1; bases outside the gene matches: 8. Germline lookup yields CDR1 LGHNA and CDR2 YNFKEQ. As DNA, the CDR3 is TGTGCCACCAGAGGGACAGACCGCACAGATACGCAGTATTTT. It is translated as CATRGTDRTDTQYF.

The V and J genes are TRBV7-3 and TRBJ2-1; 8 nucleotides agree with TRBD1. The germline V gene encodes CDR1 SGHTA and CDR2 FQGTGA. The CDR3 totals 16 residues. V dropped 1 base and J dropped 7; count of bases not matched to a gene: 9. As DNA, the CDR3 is TGTGCCAGCAGCTTAAGGACAGGGACCCCTCCGAATGAGCAGTTCTTC. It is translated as CASSLRTGTPPNEQFF.

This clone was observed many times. The CDR3, as DNA: TGCAGTGCTACCTGGGACAGGGGGAATGAGCAGTTCTTC. Its protein product is CSATWDRGNEQFF. This rearrangement joins TRBV20-1 to TRBJ2-1; 11 bases line up with TRBD1. The V gene's germline CDR1 is DFQATT and CDR2 SNEGSKA (reference sequence). The CDR3 contains 13 residues. Trimming at V came to 4 bases and at J to 7 bases, leaving 3 bases not matched to a gene.

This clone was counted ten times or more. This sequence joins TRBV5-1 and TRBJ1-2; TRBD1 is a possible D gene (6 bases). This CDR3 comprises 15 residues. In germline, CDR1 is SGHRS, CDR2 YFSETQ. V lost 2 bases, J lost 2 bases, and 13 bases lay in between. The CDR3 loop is CASSLRTELNYGYTF. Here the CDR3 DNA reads TGCGCCAGCAGCTTACGGACAGAACTAAACTATGGCTACACCTTC.

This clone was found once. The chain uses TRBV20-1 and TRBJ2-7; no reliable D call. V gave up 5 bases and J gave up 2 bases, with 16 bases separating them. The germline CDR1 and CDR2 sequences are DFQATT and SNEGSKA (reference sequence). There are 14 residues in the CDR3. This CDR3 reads CSAPVRRTTYEQYF. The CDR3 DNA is TGCAGTGCTCCTGTGCGACGGACCACCTACGAGCAGTACTTC.

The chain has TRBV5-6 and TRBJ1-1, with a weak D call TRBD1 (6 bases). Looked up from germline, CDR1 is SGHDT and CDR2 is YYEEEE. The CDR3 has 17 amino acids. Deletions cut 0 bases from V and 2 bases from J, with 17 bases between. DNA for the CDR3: TGTGCCAGCAGCTTGGTGCAGGGGTCATTTATCAACACTGAAGCTTTCTTT. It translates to CASSLVQGSFINTEAFF.

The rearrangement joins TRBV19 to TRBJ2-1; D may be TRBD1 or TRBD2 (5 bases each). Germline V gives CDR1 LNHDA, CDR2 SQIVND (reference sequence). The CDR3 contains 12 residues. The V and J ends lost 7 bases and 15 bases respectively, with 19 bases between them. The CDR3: CASIPGTTFRFF. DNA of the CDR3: TGTGCCAGTATCCCCGGGACCACTTTCCGGTTCTTC.

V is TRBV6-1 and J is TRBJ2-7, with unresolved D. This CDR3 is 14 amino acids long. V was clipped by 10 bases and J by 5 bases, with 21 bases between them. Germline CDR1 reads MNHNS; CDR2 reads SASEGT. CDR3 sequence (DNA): TGTGCCACAAGGAGCATCTCCACTTTCGACGAGCAGTACTTC. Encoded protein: CATRSISTFDEQYF.

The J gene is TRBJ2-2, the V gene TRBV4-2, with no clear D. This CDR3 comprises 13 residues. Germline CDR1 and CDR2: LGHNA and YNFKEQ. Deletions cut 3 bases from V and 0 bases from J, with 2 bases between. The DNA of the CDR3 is TGTGCCAGCAGCCACTCGAACACCGGGGAGCTGTTTTTT. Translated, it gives CASSHSNTGELFF.

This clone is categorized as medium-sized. For the CDR3, the DNA is TGTGCCAGCAGCTTAAGTTACAATAATTCACCCCTCCACTTT. This translates into CASSLSYNNSPLHF. This sequence joins TRBV7-3 and TRBJ1-6; D is ambiguous. Germline values: CDR1 SGHTA, CDR2 FQGTGA. The CDR3 totals 14 residues. The V end lost 1 base, the J end lost 5 bases, and 6 bases lay between the germline ends. Full variable domain (missing parts from reference TRBV7-3 and TRBJ1-6): GAGVSQTPSNKVTEKGKYVELRCDPISGHTALYWYRQSLGQGPEFLIYFQGTGAADDSGLPNDRFFAVRPEGSVSTLKIQRTERGDSAVYLCASSLSYNNSPLHFGNGTRLTVT.

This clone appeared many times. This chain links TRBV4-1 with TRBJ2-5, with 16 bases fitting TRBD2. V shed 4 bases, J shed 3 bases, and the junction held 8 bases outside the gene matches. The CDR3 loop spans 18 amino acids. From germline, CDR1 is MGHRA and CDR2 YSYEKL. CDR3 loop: CASSLTGTSGGAEETQYF. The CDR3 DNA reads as TGCGCCAGCAGCCTAACCGGGACTAGCGGGGGGGCTGAAGAGACCCAGTACTTC.

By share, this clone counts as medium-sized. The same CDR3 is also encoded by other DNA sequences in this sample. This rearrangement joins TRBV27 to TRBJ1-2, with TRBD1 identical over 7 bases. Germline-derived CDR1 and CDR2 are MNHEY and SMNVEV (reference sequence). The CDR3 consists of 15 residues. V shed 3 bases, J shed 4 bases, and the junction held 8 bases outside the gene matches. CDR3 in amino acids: CASSFTPTGSYGYTF. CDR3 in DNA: TGTGCCAGCAGTTTTACCCCGACAGGGAGCTATGGCTACACCTTC.

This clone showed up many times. DNA of the CDR3: TGTGCCAGCAGCTCGGGACTAGCGGGGTTACTCACAGATACGCAGTATTTT. Translated: CASSSGLAGLLTDTQYF. V usage is TRBV7-2 and J usage is TRBJ2-3; TRBD2 aligns across 13 bases. V shed 4 bases and J 2 bases; nucleotides not matched to a gene: 6. The CDR3 contains 17 residues. CDR1 and CDR2 (germline): SGHTA, FQGNSA.

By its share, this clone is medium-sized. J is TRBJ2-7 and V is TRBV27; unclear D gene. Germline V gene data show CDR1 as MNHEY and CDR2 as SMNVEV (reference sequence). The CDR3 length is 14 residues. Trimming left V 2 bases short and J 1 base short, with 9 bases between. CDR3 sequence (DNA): TGTGCCAGCAGTTTAACGGGCAGATCCTACGAGCAGTACTTC. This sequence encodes CASSLTGRSYEQYF.

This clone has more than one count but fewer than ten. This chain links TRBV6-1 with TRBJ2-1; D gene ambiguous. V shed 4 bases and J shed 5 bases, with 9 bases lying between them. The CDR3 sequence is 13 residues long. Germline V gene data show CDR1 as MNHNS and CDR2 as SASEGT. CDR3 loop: CASSVLPHNEQFF. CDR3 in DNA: TGTGCCAGCAGTGTTCTGCCACACAATGAGCAGTTCTTC.

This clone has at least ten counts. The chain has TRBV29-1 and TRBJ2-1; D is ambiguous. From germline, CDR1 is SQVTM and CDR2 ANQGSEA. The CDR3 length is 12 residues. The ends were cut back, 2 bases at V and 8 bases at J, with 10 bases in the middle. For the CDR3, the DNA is TGCAGCGTTGAACCCACCGGGTATGAGCAGTTCTTC. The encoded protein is CSVEPTGYEQFF.

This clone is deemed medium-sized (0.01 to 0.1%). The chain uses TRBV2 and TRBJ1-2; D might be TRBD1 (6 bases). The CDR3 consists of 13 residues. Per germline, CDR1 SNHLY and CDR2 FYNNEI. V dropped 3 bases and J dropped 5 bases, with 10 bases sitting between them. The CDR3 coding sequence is TGTGCCAGCAGTGAGGGGGCTTGGTATGGCTACACCTTC. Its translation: CASSEGAWYGYTF. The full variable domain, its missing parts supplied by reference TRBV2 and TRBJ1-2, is EPEVTQTPSHQVTQMGQEVILRCVPISNHLYFYWYRQILGQKVEFLVSFYNNEISEKSEIFDDQFSVERPDGSNFTLKIRSTKLEDSAMYFCASSEGAWYGYTFGSGTRLTVV.

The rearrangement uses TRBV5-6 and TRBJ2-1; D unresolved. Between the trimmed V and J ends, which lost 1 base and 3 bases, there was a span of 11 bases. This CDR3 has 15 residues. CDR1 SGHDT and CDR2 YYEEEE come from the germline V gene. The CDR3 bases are TGTGCCAGCAGCTTGTTCTCCACGGACTACAATGAGCAGTTCTTC. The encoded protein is CASSLFSTDYNEQFF.

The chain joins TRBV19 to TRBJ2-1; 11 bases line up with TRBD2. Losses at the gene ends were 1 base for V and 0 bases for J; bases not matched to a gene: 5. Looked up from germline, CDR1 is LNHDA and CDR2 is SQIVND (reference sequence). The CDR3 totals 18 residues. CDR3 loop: CASSIGLAGSSSYNEQFF. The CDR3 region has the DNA TGTGCCAGTAGTATAGGACTAGCGGGGTCAAGCTCCTACAATGAGCAGTTCTTC.

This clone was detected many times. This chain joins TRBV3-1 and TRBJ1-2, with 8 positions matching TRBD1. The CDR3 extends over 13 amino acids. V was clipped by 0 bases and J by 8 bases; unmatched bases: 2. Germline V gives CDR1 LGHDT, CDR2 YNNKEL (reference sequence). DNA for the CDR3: TGTGCCAGCAGCCAAGAATGGGACAGGGGCTACACCTTC. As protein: CASSQEWDRGYTF.

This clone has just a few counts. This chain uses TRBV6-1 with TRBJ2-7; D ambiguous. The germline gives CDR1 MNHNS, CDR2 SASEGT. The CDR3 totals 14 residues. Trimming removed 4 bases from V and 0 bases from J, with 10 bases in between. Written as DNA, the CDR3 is TGTGCCAGCAGTGGAACGACGTGCTCCTACGAGCAGTACTTC. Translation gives CASSGTTCSYEQYF.

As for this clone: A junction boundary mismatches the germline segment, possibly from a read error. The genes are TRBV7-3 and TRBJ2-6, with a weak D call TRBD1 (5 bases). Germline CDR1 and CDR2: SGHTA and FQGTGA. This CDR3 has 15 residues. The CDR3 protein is CASSFVISGADVLTF. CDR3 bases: TGTGCCAGCAGCTTTGTCATCTCTGGGGCCGACGTCCTGACTTTC.

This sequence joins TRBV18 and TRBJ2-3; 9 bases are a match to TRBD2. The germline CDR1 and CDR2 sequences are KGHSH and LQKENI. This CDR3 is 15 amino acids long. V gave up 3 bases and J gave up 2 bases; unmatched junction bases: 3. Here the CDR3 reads CASSPSGGNTDTQYF. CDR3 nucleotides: TGTGCCAGCTCACCCAGCGGGGGGAACACAGATACGCAGTATTTT. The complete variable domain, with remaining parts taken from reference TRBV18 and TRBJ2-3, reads NAGVMQNPRHLVRRRGQEARLRCSPMKGHSHVYWYRQLPEEGLKFMVYLQKENIIDESGMPKERFSAEFPKEGPSILRIQQVVRGDSAAYFCASSPSGGNTDTQYFGPGTRLTVL.

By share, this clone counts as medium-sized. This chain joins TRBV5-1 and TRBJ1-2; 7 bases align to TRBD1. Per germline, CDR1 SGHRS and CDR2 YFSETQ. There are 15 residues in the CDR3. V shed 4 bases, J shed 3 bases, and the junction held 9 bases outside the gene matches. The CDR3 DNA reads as TGCGCCAGCAGCCGGACAGGCACGTCGGACTATGGCTACACCTTC. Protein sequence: CASSRTGTSDYGYTF.

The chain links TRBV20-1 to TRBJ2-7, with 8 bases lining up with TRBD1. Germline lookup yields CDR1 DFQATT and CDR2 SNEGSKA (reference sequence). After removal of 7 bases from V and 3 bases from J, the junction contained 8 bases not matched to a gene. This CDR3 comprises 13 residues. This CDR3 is CSGRGDRLYEQYF. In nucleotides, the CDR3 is TGCAGTGGCAGGGGGGACAGGCTCTACGAGCAGTACTTC.